The 20 T cell receptor beta chains below come from one sample, sequenced in a study of a mutant IDH1 vaccine in newly diagnosed glioma. Time point meaning: baseline, week 1 (first vaccination visit). The treatment denotes: pre-vaccination baseline after standard-of-care therapy. Libraries were prepared by immunoSEQ multiplex PCR; TCRdb keeps only in-frame clonotypes and omits some of them. The sample has about 21,000 clones, roughly 84% seen once. Sequencing was performed on PBMCs, taken from a glioma patient treated with radiotherapy, temozolomide or both. These receptors were collected from a man aged 35 to 55 with glioma.

As concerns this clone: The junction differs from germline at one of its ends, possibly a read error. The chain recombines TRBV2 with TRBJ1-5, with 7 bases lining up with TRBD1. Germline V gene sequence: CDR1 SNHLY, CDR2 FYNNEI. The CDR3 has 15 amino acids. Here the CDR3 DNA reads TGTGCCAGCAGTCAAGCGGGAGGGGGCAGACAGCCCCAGCATTTT. As protein: CASSQAGGGRQPQHF.

V is TRBV6-1 and J is TRBJ2-2; no clear D. V lost 2 bases to trimming and J lost 4 bases, with 11 bases between them. The CDR3 extends over 15 amino acids. The germline V gene has CDR1 MNHNS and CDR2 SASEGT. Here the CDR3 reads CASSEIGISTGELFF. The DNA for the CDR3 is TGTGCCAGCAGTGAAATCGGCATCTCCACCGGGGAGCTGTTTTTT.

The CDR3 bases are TGTGCCAGTAGCCCAGGACGCACCTACGAGCAGTACTTC. This encodes CASSPGRTYEQYF. The V gene is TRBV19, the J gene TRBJ2-7; D ambiguous. The CDR3 extends over 13 amino acids. The germline V gene encodes CDR1 LNHDA and CDR2 SQIVND (reference sequence). Between the trimmed V and J ends, which lost 6 bases and 2 bases, there was a span of 11 bases.

V gene TRBV5-1 combines with J gene TRBJ2-3, with a possible D match to TRBD1 (6 bases). V was clipped by 7 bases and J by 3 bases, with 15 bases between them. In germline, CDR1 is SGHRS, CDR2 YFSETQ. The CDR3 covers 14 residues. The CDR3 coding sequence is TGCGCCAGCTATCCAGGGGTAGGGACAGATACGCAGTATTTT. It specifies CASYPGVGTDTQYF.

This chain links TRBV5-1 with TRBJ1-2; no clear D. The CDR3 is made up of 12 amino acids. Germline CDR1 is SGHRS and CDR2 is YFSETQ. Trimming removed 4 bases from V and 2 bases from J, with 6 bases in between. Written as DNA, the CDR3 is TGCGCCAGCAGCGATTACAACTATGGCTACACCTTC. Residues: CASSDYNYGYTF.

This clone was counted once. The rearrangement uses TRBV19 and TRBJ1-4; no reliable D call. CDR3 size: 12 residues. Between the trimmed V and J ends, which lost 8 bases and 6 bases, there was a span of 10 bases. Germline V gives CDR1 LNHDA, CDR2 SQIVND (reference sequence). The CDR3 DNA follows: TGTGCCAGTTGGGGAACGGATGAAAAACTGTTTTTT. Translating gives CASWGTDEKLFF.

The V call is TRBV5-5, the J call TRBJ1-5, with 7 nucleotides matching TRBD1. V gave up 0 bases and J gave up 6 bases; unmatched junction bases: 15. Germline V gene data show CDR1 as SGHKS and CDR2 as YYEKEE (reference sequence). This CDR3 is 18 amino acids long. This CDR3 is CASSLEGQGGFSGQPQHF. Here the CDR3 DNA reads TGTGCCAGCAGCTTGGAGGGCCAGGGGGGATTCAGTGGTCAGCCCCAGCATTTT.

This chain connects TRBV20-1 to TRBJ1-2; D uncertain. Trimming cost V 2 bases and J 11 bases, with 3 bases left between them. This CDR3 region has 8 residues. The germline V gene encodes CDR1 DFQATT and CDR2 SNEGSKA (reference sequence). CDR3 sequence: CSARLYTF. CDR3 sequence (DNA): TGCAGTGCTAGACTTTACACCTTC.

This clone rates as medium-sized. The chain is built from TRBV2 and TRBJ1-5; 9 bases line up with TRBD1. The J segment lost 0 bases and the V segment lost 8 bases, leaving 5 bases of the junction unmatched. CDR1 is SNHLY, CDR2 FYNNEI, per germline. The CDR3 contains 15 residues. This CDR3 reads CASGTGTLSNQPQHF. As DNA, the CDR3 is TGTGCCAGCGGGACAGGGACCCTTAGCAATCAGCCCCAGCATTTT.

The chain carries TRBV7-9 and TRBJ2-4, with 8 nucleotides matching TRBD1. The CDR3 totals 13 residues. V was pared by 6 bases and J by 9 bases, with 7 bases of the junction left unmatched. Per the germline V gene, CDR1 is SEHNR and CDR2 is FQNEAQ (reference sequence). CDR3 in amino acids: CASSRTGFGIQYF. The CDR3 DNA reads as TGTGCCAGCAGTCGGACAGGGTTTGGCATTCAGTACTTC.

V gene TRBV6-1 combines with J gene TRBJ1-1; the D is unclear. This CDR3 region has 13 residues. Germline V CDR1 and CDR2: MNHNS, SASEGT. The V end lost 3 bases, the J end lost 1 base, and 6 bases lay between the germline ends. CDR3 region: CASSDGWNTEAFF. CDR3 nucleotides: TGTGCCAGCAGTGACGGATGGAACACTGAAGCTTTCTTT.

This clone was counted a few times. The J gene is TRBJ2-1, the V gene TRBV5-6; D may be TRBD2 (6 bases). The CDR3 is 14 residues long. Germline lookup yields CDR1 SGHDT and CDR2 YYEEEE. CDR3 in amino acids: CAEGKFSSGNEQFF. The CDR3 DNA follows: TGTGCGGAGGGGAAATTCTCATCGGGCAATGAGCAGTTCTTC.

The chain is built from TRBV11-1 and TRBJ2-7; D is ambiguous. With 5 bases removed from V and 2 bases from J, the gap between germline ends came to 10 bases. Germline V CDR1 and CDR2: SGHAT, FQDESV (reference sequence). This CDR3 is 13 amino acids long. CDR3 protein: CASSPRLAYEQYF. CDR3 DNA: TGTGCCAGCAGCCCGCGTCTGGCCTACGAGCAGTACTTC.

The chain links TRBV28 to TRBJ2-7; either TRBD1 or TRBD2 may supply D (6 bases each). This CDR3 spans 15 amino acids. Trimming took 6 bases from V and 2 from J, leaving 17 bases between them. The V gene's germline CDR1 is MDHEN and CDR2 SYDVKM. DNA for the CDR3: TGTGCCAGCAGACCCGGGGGCTTCCTAACCTACGAGCAGTACTTC. This codes for CASRPGGFLTYEQYF.

The V gene is TRBV7-2, the J gene TRBJ2-3; D perhaps matches TRBD2 (6 bases). The CDR3 totals 14 residues. Trimming stripped 4 bases from V and 0 bases from J, with 8 bases between. Germline CDR1 reads SGHTA; CDR2 reads FQGNSA. The CDR3 sequence: CASSSGTSTDTQYF. DNA of the CDR3: TGTGCCAGCAGCTCCGGGACTAGCACAGATACGCAGTATTTT. The full variable domain, with the rest looked up from reference TRBV7-2 and TRBJ2-3, is GAGVSQSPSNKVTEKGKDVELRCDPISGHTALYWYRQSLGQGLEFLIYFQGNSAPDKSGLPSDRFSAERTGGSVSTLTIQRTQQEDSAVYLCASSSGTSTDTQYFGPGTRLTVL.

The chain combines TRBV28 with TRBJ2-7; 7 bases align to TRBD1. The CDR3 sequence is 16 residues long. Unmatched junction bases numbered 14, after V lost 8 bases and J lost 1 base. Germline CDR1 MDHEN, CDR2 SYDVKM. The CDR3 reads CASGWTTGEISYEQYV. The CDR3 DNA reads as TGTGCCAGCGGGTGGACAACAGGGGAGATATCCTACGAGCAGTACGTC.

The chain uses TRBV6-1 and TRBJ1-2, with D tentatively TRBD1 (5 bases). Per the germline V gene, CDR1 is MNHNS and CDR2 is SASEGT. Trimming shortened V by 4 bases and J by 4 bases, and 13 bases separated the two germline ends. The CDR3 spans 14 residues. CDR3 DNA sequence: TGTGCCAGCAGTGTAGATTGGGGGGGCTATGGCTACACCTTC. Translating gives CASSVDWGGYGYTF.

The chain employs TRBV11-2 and TRBJ1-2; TRBD1 is a possible D gene (5 bases). The germline gives CDR1 SGHAT, CDR2 FQNNGV. Trimming stripped 3 bases from V and 6 bases from J, with 11 bases between. The CDR3 has 13 amino acids. The CDR3 nucleotides are TGTGCCAGCAGCTTGGCTCAGGGAGATGGCTACACCTTC. Its translation: CASSLAQGDGYTF.

The chain employs TRBV7-2 and TRBJ1-1, with D tentatively TRBD1 (6 bases). CDR1 and CDR2 from the germline V gene are SGHTA and FQGNSA. The CDR3 is 14 residues long. V lost 5 bases and J lost 4, with 14 bases in between. In nucleotides, the CDR3 is TGTGCCAGCAGCACACAGGGTAGACGCACTGAAGCTTTCTTT. Amino acid sequence: CASSTQGRRTEAFF.

By share, this clone counts as medium-sized. The chain links TRBV4-3 to TRBJ2-6; D not certain. This CDR3 contains 16 residues. The germline V and J ends were trimmed by 3 bases and 0 bases, with 9 bases remaining between them. Germline V lookup: CDR1 LGHNA, CDR2 YSLEER. The CDR3 sequence: CASSQGEISGANVLTF. The CDR3 DNA follows: TGCGCCAGCAGCCAGGGTGAAATCTCTGGGGCCAACGTCCTGACTTTC.